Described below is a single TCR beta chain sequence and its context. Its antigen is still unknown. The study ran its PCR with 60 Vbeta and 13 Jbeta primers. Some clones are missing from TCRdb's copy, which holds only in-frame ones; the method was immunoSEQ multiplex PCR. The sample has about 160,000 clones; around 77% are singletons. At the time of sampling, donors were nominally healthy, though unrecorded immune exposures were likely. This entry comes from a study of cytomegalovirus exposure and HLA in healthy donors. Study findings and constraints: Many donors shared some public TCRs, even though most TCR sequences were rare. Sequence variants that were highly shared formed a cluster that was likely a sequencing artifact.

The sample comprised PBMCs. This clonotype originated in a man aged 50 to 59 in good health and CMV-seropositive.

The CDR3 DNA sequence: TGTGCCAGCAGCTTAGATCTTTGGGGACCGGGGGACACTGAAGCTTTCTTT. Amino acids: CASSLDLWGPGDTEAFF. J is TRBJ1-1 and V is TRBV11-2; perhaps TRBD1 as D (5 bases). CDR3 length: 17 residues. V dropped 0 bases and J dropped 3 bases, with 17 bases sitting between them. Germline V gene sequence: CDR1 SGHAT, CDR2 FQNNGV.